This T cell receptor (beta chain) was retrieved from a study of tumor-infiltrating lymphocytes in oesophageal squamous cell carcinoma. This clonotype was counted once. In this CDR3 the conserved last residue, phenylalanine or tryptophan, is missing, so a read error is likely. No DNA is shown, since the ends of the CDR3 on it are uncertain; the CDR3 is the one TCRdb lists. TCRdb fed the PCR reads into MiXCR, producing one record per CDR3 protein. Of some 20,000 distinct CDR3 sequences listed, roughly two fifths are singletons. The origin of this receptor is a male donor with esophageal squamous cell carcinoma. The material sequenced was normal esophageal tissue next to the tumor.

This chain's CDR3 is CASSQGFLNEQYFGN. The V and J genes are TRBV7-2 and TRBJ2-5; the D segment call TRBD1 is taken from the table without a DNA check. Germline V gene data show CDR1 as SGHTA and CDR2 as FQGNSA. The CDR3 adds up to 15 amino acids, both ends counted.